The rows below give T cell receptor beta chains drawn from one sample of a study of cytomegalovirus exposure and HLA in healthy donors. Produced via immunoSEQ multiplex PCR; TCRdb's table is partial and in-frame only. The profile shows more than 150,000 clones, approximately 80% of them singletons. Material: PBMCs. These receptor sequences come from a woman aged 50 to 65 in good health and CMV-seropositive. The CDR3 runs from the conserved cysteine through the conserved F or W. The order of the fields is clone size, D gene, V gene, J gene, CDR3 length, CDR3 DNA, CDR3 protein. The D gene is left open where the match is weak. Only part of the rows carry a size: once, few, many, or a class if the clone is expanded.

clone_size: -
d_call: TRBD2
v_call: TRBV6-1
j_call: TRBJ2-1
cdr3_length: 14
cdr3_nt: TGTGCCAGCGGTTCTAGCGGGGTTTACAATGAGCAGTTCTTC
cdr3_aa: CASGSSGVYNEQFF

clone_size: -
d_call: -
v_call: TRBV27
j_call: TRBJ1-5
cdr3_length: 13
cdr3_nt: TGTGCCAGCAGTTCATCCAGGGGTCAGCCCCAGCATTTT
cdr3_aa: CASSSSRGQPQHF

clone_size: -
d_call: -
v_call: TRBV7-9
j_call: TRBJ1-2
cdr3_length: 13
cdr3_nt: TGTGCCAGCAGCTTATACAGGACAGATGGCTACACCTTC
cdr3_aa: CASSLYRTDGYTF

clone_size: -
d_call: TRBD2
v_call: TRBV9
j_call: TRBJ2-3
cdr3_length: 16
cdr3_nt: TGTGCCAGCAGCCCCACCCCAGCGGGGGGGCCCGATACGCAGTATTTT
cdr3_aa: CASSPTPAGGPDTQYF

clone_size: -
d_call: TRBD1
v_call: TRBV11-2
j_call: TRBJ2-3
cdr3_length: 14
cdr3_nt: TGTGCCAGCAGCTTAGGAGGGGGCCCAGATACGCAGTATTTT
cdr3_aa: CASSLGGGPDTQYF

clone_size: -
d_call: TRBD1
v_call: TRBV7-2
j_call: TRBJ2-1
cdr3_length: 14
cdr3_nt: TGTGCCAGCAGCTTTGCGGACAGGGATCTTGAGCAGTTCTTC
cdr3_aa: CASSFADRDLEQFF

clone_size: once
d_call: TRBD1
v_call: TRBV7-6
j_call: TRBJ1-1
cdr3_length: 13
cdr3_nt: TGTGCCGCCTCACAGGGGATGAACACTGAAGCTTTCTTT
cdr3_aa: CAASQGMNTEAFF

clone_size: -
d_call: TRBD1
v_call: TRBV2
j_call: TRBJ2-2
cdr3_length: 14
cdr3_nt: TGTGCCAGCAGGGGACAGGCCAGCACCGGGGAGCTGTTTTTT
cdr3_aa: CASRGQASTGELFF

clone_size: -
d_call: TRBD1
v_call: TRBV27
j_call: TRBJ2-7
cdr3_length: 13
cdr3_nt: TGTGCCAGCAGCATAGGGACAGGTTACGAGCAGTACTTC
cdr3_aa: CASSIGTGYEQYF

clone_size: -
d_call: TRBD1
v_call: TRBV30
j_call: TRBJ2-7
cdr3_length: 12
cdr3_nt: TGTGCCTGGAGTTGGGACAGCTACGAGCAGTACTTC
cdr3_aa: CAWSWDSYEQYF

clone_size: -
d_call: -
v_call: TRBV25-1
j_call: TRBJ1-1
cdr3_length: 15
cdr3_nt: TGTGCCAGCAGTGAATTTGGAGTTACGAACACTGAAGCTTTCTTT
cdr3_aa: CASSEFGVTNTEAFF